The 9 T cell receptor beta chains presented below share a single source sample, sequenced in a study of cytomegalovirus exposure and HLA in healthy donors. The PCR was carried out with 60 Vbeta primers and 13 Jbeta primers. Sequencing was performed with immunoSEQ multiplex PCR; in TCRdb, only in-frame clones are kept and a portion is missing. The profile shows about 160,000 clones, around 80% of them singletons. Sequencing was carried out using PBMCs. These receptors were obtained from a female donor in good health and CMV-seronegative.

The chain links TRBV25-1 to TRBJ1-2; 10 bases align to TRBD1. CDR1 is MGHDK, CDR2 SYGVNS, per germline. V was pared by 8 bases and J by 5 bases, with 2 bases of the junction left unmatched. This CDR3 spans 12 amino acids. The CDR3 region has the DNA TGTGCCAGCCGGACAGGGGGATATGGCTACACCTTC. Amino acids: CASRTGGYGYTF.

About this clone itself: The junction and the germline gene differ at one end; a read error may be behind it. The CDR3 here is CTSSRGGTGELFF. In DNA, the CDR3 is TGTACCAGCAGCAGGGGGGGCACCGGGGAGCTGTTTTTT. The chain carries TRBV7-3 and TRBJ2-2; D is possibly TRBD1 or TRBD2 (7 bases each). CDR1 and CDR2 (germline): SGHTA, FQGTGA. The CDR3 extends over 13 amino acids. The full variable domain, in which reference TRBV7-3 and TRBJ2-2 provide the parts outside the CDR3, is GAGVSQTPSNKVTEKGKYVELRCDPISGHTALYWYRQSLGQGPEFLIYFQGTGAADDSGLPNDRFFAVRPEGSVSTLKIQRTERGDSAVYLCTSSRGGTGELFFGEGSRLTVL.

The chain links TRBV7-6 to TRBJ2-5; 13 bases match TRBD2. Germline loops: CDR1 SGHVS, CDR2 FNYEAQ. V lost 3 bases and J lost 5; bases outside the gene matches: 9. This CDR3 is 17 amino acids long. CDR3 protein: CASSFGRTSGGMETQYF. In nucleotides, the CDR3 is TGTGCCAGCAGCTTCGGCCGGACTAGCGGGGGTATGGAGACCCAGTACTTC.

The chain couples TRBV6-5 to TRBJ2-7, with D tentatively TRBD2 (5 bases). This CDR3 has 14 amino acids. Germline V gene data show CDR1 as MNHEY and CDR2 as SVGAGI. The V end was cut by 0 bases, the J end by 3 bases, with 9 bases between. CDR3 amino acids: CASSYSRTGYEQYF. CDR3 DNA sequence: TGTGCCAGCAGTTACTCACGGACTGGCTACGAGCAGTACTTC.

This clone has a handful of counts. The chain recombines TRBV7-3 with TRBJ2-1; D may be TRBD2 (6 bases). CDR3 length: 16 residues. Trimming took 1 base from V and 4 from J, leaving 14 bases between them. Germline V gene data show CDR1 as SGHTA and CDR2 as FQGTGA. CDR3 sequence: CASSLSPGVAYNEQFF. In DNA form, the CDR3 reads TGTGCCAGCAGCTTAAGTCCGGGAGTAGCATACAATGAGCAGTTCTTC.

The chain carries TRBV6-1 and TRBJ1-5, with D possibly matching TRBD1 (6 bases). V was shortened by 8 bases and J by 1 base, with 9 bases between the two germline ends. Germline V gives CDR1 MNHNS, CDR2 SASEGT. This CDR3 has 13 amino acids. The CDR3 reads CASLRGSNQPQHF. The DNA of the CDR3 is TGTGCCAGCCTTAGGGGGAGCAATCAGCCCCAGCATTTT.

CDR3 protein: CATTKDRATSGANVLTF. The CDR3 coding sequence is TGTGCCACCACGAAAGACAGGGCCACGTCTGGGGCCAACGTCCTGACTTTC. The chain couples TRBV10-3 to TRBJ2-6, with 7 bases aligning to TRBD1. V lost 10 bases, J lost 1 base, and 13 bases stayed unmatched. Germline V gene sequence: CDR1 ENHRY, CDR2 SYGVKD. This CDR3 has 17 residues.

The rearrangement joins TRBV28 to TRBJ2-5, with a possible D match to TRBD1 (6 bases). V gave up 5 bases and J gave up 2 bases, with 12 bases separating them. The CDR3 runs to 14 residues. Per germline, CDR1 MDHEN and CDR2 SYDVKM. CDR3 coding DNA: TGTGCCAGCAGTAGAGTGACAGGACAAGAGACCCAGTACTTC. Its protein product is CASSRVTGQETQYF.

The V and J genes are TRBV25-1 and TRBJ1-6, with D possibly being TRBD1 (5 bases). Trimming removed 6 bases from V and 7 bases from J, with 19 bases in between. This CDR3 is 16 amino acids long. CDR1 is MGHDK and CDR2 is SYGVNS in the germline V gene. CDR3 sequence: CASSRNILGVNSPLHF. Here the CDR3 DNA reads TGTGCCAGCAGCCGGAACATATTAGGGGTAAATTCACCCCTCCACTTT.